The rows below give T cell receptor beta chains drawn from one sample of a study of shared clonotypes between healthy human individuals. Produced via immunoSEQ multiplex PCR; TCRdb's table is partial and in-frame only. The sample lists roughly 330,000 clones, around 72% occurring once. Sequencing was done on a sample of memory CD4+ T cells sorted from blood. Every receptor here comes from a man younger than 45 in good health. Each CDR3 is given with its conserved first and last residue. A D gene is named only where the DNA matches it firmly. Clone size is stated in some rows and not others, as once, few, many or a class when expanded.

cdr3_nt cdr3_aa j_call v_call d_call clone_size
TGTGCCAGCTCACCGGGCCTTGGACGGACCTCTGGGGCCAACGTCCTGACTTTC CASSPGLGRTSGANVLTF TRBJ2-6 TRBV18 . .
TGCGCCAGCAGTCGTACTAGCGGGGACTACAATGAGCAGTTCTTC CASSRTSGDYNEQFF TRBJ2-1 TRBV10-2 TRBD2 .
TGTGCCAGCAGCACCCCGTGGGCGTATGAGCAGTTCTTC CASSTPWAYEQFF TRBJ2-1 TRBV11-2 . .
TGCAGCGTTGAAGAAACAGAGAATCAGCCCCAGCATTTT CSVEETENQPQHF TRBJ1-5 TRBV29-1 . .
TGTGCCAGCTGCAGACCGGACAGCCCGAACTCTGGGGCCAACGTCCTGACTTTC CASCRPDSPNSGANVLTF TRBJ2-6 TRBV18 . .
TGTGCCAGCTCACCCTCAATGGGATCCAATGAAAAACTGTTTTTT CASSPSMGSNEKLFF TRBJ1-4 TRBV18 . .
TGTGCCAGCTCACCATCCCTCAATTTACTAAGCTCGACGGCGGGGAACACAGATACGCAGTATTTT CASSPSLNLLSSTAGNTDTQYF TRBJ2-3 TRBV18 . .
TGTGCCAGCAGCGTCGCAGCGGAGAGGGAGCAGTACTTC CASSVAAEREQYF TRBJ2-7 TRBV9 . .
TGTGCCAGCAGCTCCAGGAACACCGGGGAGCTGTTTTTT CASSSRNTGELFF TRBJ2-2 TRBV11-2 . .
TGTGCCAGCAGCCGTCCCGGGACTAGCGTGGGCAATGAGCAGTTCTTC CASSRPGTSVGNEQFF TRBJ2-1 TRBV7-2 TRBD2 .
TGTGCCAGCAGCATACTCCAAGAGACCCAGTACTTC CASSILQETQYF TRBJ2-5 TRBV11-2 . few
TGTGCCAGTAGGTCCCGGGACGCGCCTCTAGAGCAGTACTTC CASRSRDAPLEQYF TRBJ2-7 TRBV19 . .
TGCGCCAGCAGCTTGGCAGGGGTGGATGGCACTGAAGCTTTCTTT CASSLAGVDGTEAFF TRBJ1-1 TRBV5-1 . .
TGTGCCAGCATTTCCCTAGCGGGGCTATCGAACACCGGGGAGCTGTTTTTT CASISLAGLSNTGELFF TRBJ2-2 TRBV28 TRBD2 .
TGTGCCAGCAGTTTTCTGGCCTTTGGCTACGAGCAGTACTTC CASSFLAFGYEQYF TRBJ2-7 TRBV28 . .
TGCAGCGCTATCCTTGGGGGGTCGGACATCAGCGGCTACACCTTC CSAILGGSDISGYTF TRBJ1-2 TRBV29-1 . .
TGTGCCAGCTCACCGGCGGGAAGGGGCGGGGTGCAGTTCTTC CASSPAGRGGVQFF TRBJ2-1 TRBV18 . few
TGTGCCAGCAGCTCCAGGACTAGCGGCGGGAGGTACGAGCAGTACTTC CASSSRTSGGRYEQYF TRBJ2-7 TRBV7-9 TRBD2 .
TGCGCCAGCAGCCAAGATTCCTGGACCGGGGAGCTGTTTTTT CASSQDSWTGELFF TRBJ2-2 TRBV4-3 . .
TGTGCCAGCTCATACTCTACCGGGGGCACAGATACGCAGTATTTT CASSYSTGGTDTQYF TRBJ2-3 TRBV18 . .
TGTGCCAGCACTGAGGCGGGGGCCTACAATGAGCAGTTCTTC CASTEAGAYNEQFF TRBJ2-1 TRBV25-1 TRBD2 .
TGTGCCAGGATACTCGTGCAGGGCACTGAAGCTTTCTTT CARILVQGTEAFF TRBJ1-1 TRBV2 . .
TGTGCCAGCAGCGTTGACAGGGTAATTCAGCCCCAGCATTTT CASSVDRVIQPQHF TRBJ1-5 TRBV6-1 TRBD1 .